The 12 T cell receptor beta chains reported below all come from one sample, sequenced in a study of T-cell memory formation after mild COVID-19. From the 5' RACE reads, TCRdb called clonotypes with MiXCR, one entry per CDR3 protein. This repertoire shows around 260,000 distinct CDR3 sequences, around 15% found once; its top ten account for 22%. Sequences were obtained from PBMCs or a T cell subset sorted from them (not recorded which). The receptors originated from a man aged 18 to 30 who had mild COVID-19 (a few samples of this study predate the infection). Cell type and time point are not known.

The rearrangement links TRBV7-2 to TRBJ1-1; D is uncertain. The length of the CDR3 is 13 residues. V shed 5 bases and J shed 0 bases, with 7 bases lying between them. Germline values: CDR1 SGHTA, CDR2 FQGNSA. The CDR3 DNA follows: TGTGCCAGCAGCGCTGGGGTGAACACTGAAGCTTTCTTT. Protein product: CASSAGVNTEAFF.

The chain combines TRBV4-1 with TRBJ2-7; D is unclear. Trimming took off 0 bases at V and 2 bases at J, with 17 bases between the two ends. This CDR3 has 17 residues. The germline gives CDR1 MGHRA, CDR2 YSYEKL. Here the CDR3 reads CASSQEFPSKGTYEQYV. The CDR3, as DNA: TGCGCCAGCAGCCAAGAATTCCCCAGCAAAGGGACCTACGAGCAGTACGTC.

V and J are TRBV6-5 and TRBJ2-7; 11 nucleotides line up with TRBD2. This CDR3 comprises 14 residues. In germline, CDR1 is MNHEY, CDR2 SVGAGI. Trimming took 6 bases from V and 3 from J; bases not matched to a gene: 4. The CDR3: CASRLAGGHYEQYF. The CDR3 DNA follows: TGTGCCAGCAGGCTAGCGGGGGGTCACTACGAGCAGTACTTC.

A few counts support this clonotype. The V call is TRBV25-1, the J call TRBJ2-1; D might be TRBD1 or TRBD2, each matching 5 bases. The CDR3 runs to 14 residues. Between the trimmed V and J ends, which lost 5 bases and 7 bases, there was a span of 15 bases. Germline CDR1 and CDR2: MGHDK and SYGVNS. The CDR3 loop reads CASSSQGWGNEQFF. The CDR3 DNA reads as TGTGCCAGCAGTTCCCAGGGTTGGGGGAATGAGCAGTTCTTC.

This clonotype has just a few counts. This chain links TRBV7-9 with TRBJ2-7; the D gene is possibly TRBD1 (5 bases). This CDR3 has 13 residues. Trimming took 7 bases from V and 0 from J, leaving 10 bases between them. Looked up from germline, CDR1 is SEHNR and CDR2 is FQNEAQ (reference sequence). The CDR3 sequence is CASTDRGSYEQYF. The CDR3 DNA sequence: TGTGCCAGCACCGACAGAGGCTCCTACGAGCAGTACTTC.

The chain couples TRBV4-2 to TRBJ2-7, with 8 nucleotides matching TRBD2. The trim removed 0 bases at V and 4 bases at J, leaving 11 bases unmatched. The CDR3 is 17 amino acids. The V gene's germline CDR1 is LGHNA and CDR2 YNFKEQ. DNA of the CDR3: TGTGCCAGCAGCCAAGAAGTCGGGGGGGTTGGTTTTTACGAGCAGTACTTC. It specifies CASSQEVGGVGFYEQYF.

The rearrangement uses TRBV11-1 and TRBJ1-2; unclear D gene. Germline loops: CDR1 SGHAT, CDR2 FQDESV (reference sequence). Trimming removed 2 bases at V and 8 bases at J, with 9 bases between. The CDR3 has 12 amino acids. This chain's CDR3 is CASSLWREGYTF. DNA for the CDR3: TGTGCCAGCAGCTTATGGAGAGAGGGCTACACCTTC.

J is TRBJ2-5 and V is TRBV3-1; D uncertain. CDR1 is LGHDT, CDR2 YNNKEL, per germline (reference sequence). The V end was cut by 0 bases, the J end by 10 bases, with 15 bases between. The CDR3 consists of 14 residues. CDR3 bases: TGTGCCAGCAGCCAAGATCGGCTATCCAGTAGCCAGTACTTC. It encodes CASSQDRLSSSQYF.

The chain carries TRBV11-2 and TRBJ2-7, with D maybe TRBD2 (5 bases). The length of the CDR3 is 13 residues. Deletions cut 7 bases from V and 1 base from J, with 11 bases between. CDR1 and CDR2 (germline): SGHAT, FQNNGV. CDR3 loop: CASKEAASYEQYV. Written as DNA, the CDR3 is TGTGCCAGCAAGGAGGCAGCTTCCTACGAGCAGTACGTC.

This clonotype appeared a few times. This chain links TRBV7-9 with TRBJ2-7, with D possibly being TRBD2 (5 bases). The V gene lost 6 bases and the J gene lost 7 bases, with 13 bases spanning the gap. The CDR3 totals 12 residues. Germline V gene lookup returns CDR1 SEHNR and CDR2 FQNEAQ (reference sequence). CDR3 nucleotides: TGTGCCAGCAGTTCCAGTACGGGGGAGCAGTACGTC. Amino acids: CASSSSTGEQYV.

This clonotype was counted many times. The CDR3 coding sequence is TGTGCCAGCAGCTTTTCCCCAGGGAACACCGGGGAGCTGTTTTTT. Its translation: CASSFSPGNTGELFF. This sequence joins TRBV7-2 and TRBJ2-2, with D uncertain. The V gene's germline CDR1 is SGHTA and CDR2 FQGNSA. The CDR3 runs to 15 residues. V was clipped by 3 bases and J by 1 base, with 9 bases between them.

The DNA for the CDR3 is TGTGCCAGCAGCTTGGGACGATCCCAAGTTGAGGGCGAGCAGTACTTC. Translation: CASSLGRSQVEGEQYF. The chain recombines TRBV5-8 with TRBJ2-7; a weak D match, TRBD2 (5 bases). The CDR3 spans 16 residues. Germline lookup yields CDR1 SGHTS and CDR2 YDEGEE. Trimming removed 0 bases from V and 6 bases from J, with 19 bases in between. Full variable domain (outside the CDR3, taken from reference TRBV5-8 and TRBJ2-7): EAGVTQSPTHLIKTRGQQATLRCSPISGHTSVYWYQQALGLGLQFLLWYDEGEERNRGNFPPRFSGRQFPNYSSELNVNALELEDSALYLCASSLGRSQVEGEQYFGPGTRLTVT.